This TCR beta chain was identified in a study of response to subunit inactivated influenza vaccine (dated by TCRdb to between 2017 and 2018). For the study in its entirety: Deep quantitative T cell receptor repertoire profiling was used in the study to track responses to a trivalent subunit inactivated influenza vaccine.

The germline ends are 13 bases apart after V is trimmed by 4 bases and J by 4 bases. Via the germline V gene (reference sequence), CDR1 is SEHNR and CDR2 FQNEAQ. The CDR3 measures 14 amino acids from cysteine to phenylalanine. The DNA shown is the 42-base CDR3, in frame from base 1. This sample's time point label indicates: around 45 days after influenza vaccine administration. This clonotype was seen more than once but under ten times. Its antigen target is currently unknown. Base-call qualities are not available, and no considerably larger clone is one nucleotide away. Libraries were constructed by RT-PCR. The sample was run on an Illumina HiSeq 2500. TCRdb took the public reads, trimmed them with fastp at Q25, ran MiXCR for clone calling and kept in-frame beta chains. Rows with one shared CDR3 protein collapse into an entry with the most common genes and DNA. The sample profile shows about 160,000 distinct CDR3 sequences; 9.5% to 13% of them were found once. The ten most abundant clones make up around 12% of the sample.

Study-wide conclusions, independent of this receptor: According to the authors, only a limited number of new T cells may be recruited by each seasonal influenza vaccination.

The sequence joins TRBV7-9 to TRBJ2-5; 6 matching bases give a weak D call of TRBD1. The sample consisted of non-naive T cells sorted from PBMCs, taken around seven weeks after vaccination. The sample's cell subset or site, from its label and the paper: memory T cell fraction. The TCR originated in a man aged 50 to 60 who received an inactivated influenza vaccine. Donor details come from another sample of the same person, matched by shared clones. At the DNA level, the sequence is TGTGCCAGCAGCTCCTCCAGGGGTTCAGAGACCCAGTACTTC. Translated, it reads CASSSSRGSETQYF.